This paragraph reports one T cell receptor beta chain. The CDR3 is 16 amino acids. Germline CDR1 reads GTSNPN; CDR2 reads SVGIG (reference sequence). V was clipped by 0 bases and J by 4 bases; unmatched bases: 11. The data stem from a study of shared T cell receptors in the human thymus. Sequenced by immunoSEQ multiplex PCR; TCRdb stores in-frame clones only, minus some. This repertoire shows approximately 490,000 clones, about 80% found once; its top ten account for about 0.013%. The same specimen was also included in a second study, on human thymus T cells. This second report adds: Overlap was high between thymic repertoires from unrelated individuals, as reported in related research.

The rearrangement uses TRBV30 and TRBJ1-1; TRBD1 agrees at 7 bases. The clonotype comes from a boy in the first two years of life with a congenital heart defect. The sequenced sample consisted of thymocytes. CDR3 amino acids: CAWSVSQGPCGTEAFF. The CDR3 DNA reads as TGTGCCTGGAGTGTATCACAGGGGCCCTGTGGCACTGAAGCTTTCTTT.